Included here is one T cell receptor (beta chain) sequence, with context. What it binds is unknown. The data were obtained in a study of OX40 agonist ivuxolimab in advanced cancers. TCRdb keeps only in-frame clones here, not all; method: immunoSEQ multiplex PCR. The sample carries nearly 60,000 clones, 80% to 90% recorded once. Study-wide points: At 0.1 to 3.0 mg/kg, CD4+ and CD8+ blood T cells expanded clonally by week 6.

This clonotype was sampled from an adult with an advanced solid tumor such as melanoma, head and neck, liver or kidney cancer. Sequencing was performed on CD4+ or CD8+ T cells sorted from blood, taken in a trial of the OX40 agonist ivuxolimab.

CDR3 protein: CASSNSGSNTGELFF. The CDR3 DNA reads as TGCGCCAGCAGCAATAGCGGGTCGAACACCGGGGAGCTGTTTTTT. The chain links TRBV4-1 to TRBJ2-2; TRBD2 agrees at 7 bases. Trimming at V came to 5 bases and at J to 0 bases, leaving 3 bases not matched to a gene. Germline assignment: CDR1 MGHRA and CDR2 YSYEKL. The CDR3 covers 15 residues.